This T cell receptor beta chain is from a study of naive and memory T cell subsets. In the case of this clonotype: Its antigen is currently unknown.

An equimolar mix of two oligonucleotides served as the beta constant-region primer for TRBC1 and TRBC2. The ligated cDNA underwent four PCR rounds using SP2 and nested alpha and beta constant-region primers. The cDNA 3' end received a ligated single-stranded oligonucleotide carrying the SP2 primer and a 12-nucleotide UMI. From the UMI-ligation and nested PCR reads, TCRdb called clonotypes with MiXCR, one entry per CDR3 protein. Of around 140,000 distinct CDR3 sequences listed, approximately 22% are singletons. Findings and caveats of the study: Clonotypes here are unpaired alpha or beta chain sequences. Over 95% of naive TCR sequences appeared only once after error correction, unlike memory subsets. Activation and differentiation may alter RNA-based TCR counts. Especially in CD8 cells, naive repertoires contained a few larger clonotypes, possibly CD45RA-re-expressing memory cells.

The CDR3 covers 15 residues. V dropped 1 base and J dropped 6; count of bases not matched to a gene: 10. Germline V gene data show CDR1 as SGDLS and CDR2 as YYNGEE. This chain joins TRBV9 and TRBJ2-7; TRBD2 aligns across 7 bases. The source material was naive CD4+ T cells from blood. The sequence came from a human donor in good health. The CDR3 DNA sequence: TGTGCCAGCAGCGTAAAGTGGGAGGGCCTTGGCGAGCAGTACTTC. Its protein product is CASSVKWEGLGEQYF.